The rows below give T cell receptor beta chains drawn from one sample of a study of blood T cells in healthy people across ages. Each CDR3 protein gets one entry after TCRdb re-called the 5' RACE reads with MiXCR. The sample has 1.5 million to 2 million distinct CDR3 sequences, 49% seen once. Material for sequencing was blood. Source of these receptors: a woman aged 40 to 55 in good health. The CDR3 runs from the conserved cysteine through the conserved F or W. D genes are given only for firm matches. Rows may omit the clone size; those that give it use once, few, many or a size class.

V gene: TRBV29-1; J gene: TRBJ2-3; CDR3 length: 14; D gene: NA; clone size: few; CDR3 DNA: TGCAGCGTTGTAAGACAGGCGGGTGCAGATACGCAGTATTTT; CDR3 protein: CSVVRQAGADTQYF
V gene: TRBV19; J gene: TRBJ2-7; CDR3 length: 13; D gene: TRBD1; clone size: NA; CDR3 DNA: TGTGCCAGTAGTGGACAGGGGTACTACGAGCAGTACTTC; CDR3 protein: CASSGQGYYEQYF
V gene: TRBV5-1; J gene: TRBJ2-3; CDR3 length: 16; D gene: TRBD1; clone size: NA; CDR3 DNA: TGCGCCAGCAGCTCGGGACAGGGGAGGGGAGCAGATACGCAGTATTTT; CDR3 protein: CASSSGQGRGADTQYF
V gene: TRBV28; J gene: TRBJ2-7; CDR3 length: 14; D gene: NA; clone size: NA; CDR3 DNA: TGTGCCAGCAGTCTCCAGGGACCCATCTACGAGCAGTACTTC; CDR3 protein: CASSLQGPIYEQYF
V gene: TRBV28; J gene: TRBJ1-2; CDR3 length: 13; D gene: NA; clone size: NA; CDR3 DNA: TGTGCCAGCAGTTCCCCCGATTCTCATGGCTACACCTTC; CDR3 protein: CASSSPDSHGYTF
V gene: TRBV27; J gene: TRBJ2-1; CDR3 length: 12; D gene: NA; clone size: few; CDR3 DNA: TGTGCCAGCAGTTTTCAGAGCCATGAGCAGTTCTTC; CDR3 protein: CASSFQSHEQFF
V gene: TRBV29-1; J gene: TRBJ2-3; CDR3 length: 15; D gene: TRBD1; clone size: few; CDR3 DNA: TGCAGCGTTGAACTAATGACAGGGAGCACAGATACGCAGTATTTT; CDR3 protein: CSVELMTGSTDTQYF
V gene: TRBV5-1; J gene: TRBJ1-1; CDR3 length: 15; D gene: TRBD1; clone size: NA; CDR3 DNA: TGCGCCAGCAGCACCAGACAGGGTGAAGAGACTGAAGCTTTCTTT; CDR3 protein: CASSTRQGEETEAFF
V gene: TRBV7-2; J gene: TRBJ1-2; CDR3 length: 15; D gene: NA; clone size: NA; CDR3 DNA: TGTGCCAGCAGCTTAGGGTACGGGGGGGAGTATGGCTACACCTTC; CDR3 protein: CASSLGYGGEYGYTF
V gene: TRBV12-3/TRBV12-4; J gene: TRBJ2-1; CDR3 length: 15; D gene: TRBD2; clone size: few; CDR3 DNA: TGTGCCAGCAGAAGCCCGGGACTAGCGGGGAATGAGCAGTTCTTC; CDR3 protein: CASRSPGLAGNEQFF
V gene: TRBV9; J gene: TRBJ2-3; CDR3 length: 13; D gene: NA; clone size: NA; CDR3 DNA: TGTGCCAGCAGCGGAGTTTCTGGGGATACGCAGTATTTT; CDR3 protein: CASSGVSGDTQYF
V gene: TRBV15; J gene: TRBJ2-5; CDR3 length: 13; D gene: NA; clone size: once; CDR3 DNA: TGTGCCACCAGCAGAGAAGGTTGGGAGACCCAGTACTTC; CDR3 protein: CATSREGWETQYF
V gene: TRBV5-4; J gene: TRBJ2-7; CDR3 length: 13; D gene: NA; clone size: NA; CDR3 DNA: TGTGCCAGCAGCCCTCGGGGGGCCAACGAGCAGTACTTC; CDR3 protein: CASSPRGANEQYF
V gene: TRBV4-1; J gene: TRBJ2-3; CDR3 length: 16; D gene: NA; clone size: NA; CDR3 DNA: TGCGCCAGCAGCCAAGCGAGCGGACCTAGCACAGATACGCAGTATTTT; CDR3 protein: CASSQASGPSTDTQYF
V gene: TRBV27; J gene: TRBJ1-6; CDR3 length: 16; D gene: TRBD1; clone size: once; CDR3 DNA: TGTGCCAGCAGACACACAGGGGGCGTAGAAAATTCACCCCTCCACTTT; CDR3 protein: CASRHTGGVENSPLHF
V gene: TRBV6-5; J gene: TRBJ2-3; CDR3 length: 15; D gene: NA; clone size: few; CDR3 DNA: TGTGCCAGCAGTTACTTGGGTGTAGGCACAGATACGCAGTATTTT; CDR3 protein: CASSYLGVGTDTQYF
V gene: TRBV7-9; J gene: TRBJ2-5; CDR3 length: 11; D gene: TRBD1; clone size: NA; CDR3 DNA: TGTGCCAGCAGCATTACAGGGGTCCAGTACTTC; CDR3 protein: CASSITGVQYF
V gene: TRBV5-1; J gene: TRBJ2-5; CDR3 length: 15; D gene: TRBD1; clone size: NA; CDR3 DNA: TGCGCCAGCAGCTTGGGGGGACAGACCCAAGAGACCCAGTACTTC; CDR3 protein: CASSLGGQTQETQYF
V gene: TRBV11-3; J gene: TRBJ2-5; CDR3 length: 15; D gene: NA; clone size: NA; CDR3 DNA: TGTGCCAGCAGCTTGGGGCCTACTTCCCAAGAGACCCAGTACTTC; CDR3 protein: CASSLGPTSQETQYF
V gene: TRBV25-1; J gene: TRBJ2-5; CDR3 length: 17; D gene: TRBD2; clone size: NA; CDR3 DNA: TGTGCCAGCAGTGAAATCCTCGGCGGGGGTACAAAAGAGACCCAGTACTTC; CDR3 protein: CASSEILGGGTKETQYF
V gene: TRBV7-9; J gene: TRBJ2-1; CDR3 length: 13; D gene: TRBD1; clone size: NA; CDR3 DNA: TGTGCCAGCAGCTTACAGGGGGCGCGTGAGCAGTTCTTC; CDR3 protein: CASSLQGAREQFF
V gene: TRBV6-2/TRBV6-3; J gene: TRBJ2-7; CDR3 length: 13; D gene: TRBD1; clone size: NA; CDR3 DNA: TGTGCCAGCAGTTGGGACAGTCCATACGAGCAGTACTTC; CDR3 protein: CASSWDSPYEQYF
V gene: TRBV6-2/TRBV6-3; J gene: TRBJ1-4; CDR3 length: 14; D gene: NA; clone size: NA; CDR3 DNA: TGTGCCAGCAGTTTTCGACAGGCGAATGAAAAACTGTTTTTT; CDR3 protein: CASSFRQANEKLFF
V gene: TRBV4-3; J gene: TRBJ2-1; CDR3 length: 12; D gene: NA; clone size: NA; CDR3 DNA: TGCGCCAGCAGCCTTAGCAAGGATGAGCAGTTCTTC; CDR3 protein: CASSLSKDEQFF
V gene: TRBV20-1; J gene: TRBJ2-7; CDR3 length: 15; D gene: NA; clone size: NA; CDR3 DNA: TGCAGTGCTAGGAGGGTGCGAGGGGAGGACTACGAGCAGTACTTC; CDR3 protein: CSARRVRGEDYEQYF
V gene: TRBV14; J gene: TRBJ2-7; CDR3 length: 15; D gene: TRBD1; clone size: NA; CDR3 DNA: TGTGCCAGCAGCCAGAGGACAGGGTGGAATAGGGAGCAGTACTTC; CDR3 protein: CASSQRTGWNREQYF
V gene: TRBV7-2; J gene: TRBJ2-3; CDR3 length: 19; D gene: TRBD2; clone size: once; CDR3 DNA: TGTGCCAGCAGCTTAGCTTTCAGACTAGCGGGGGGTATTGGAGATACGCAGTATTTT; CDR3 protein: CASSLAFRLAGGIGDTQYF
V gene: TRBV9; J gene: TRBJ2-3; CDR3 length: 12; D gene: NA; clone size: NA; CDR3 DNA: TGTGCCAGCAGCGTCTTCACGGATACGCAGTATTTT; CDR3 protein: CASSVFTDTQYF
V gene: TRBV4-3; J gene: TRBJ2-3; CDR3 length: 16; D gene: NA; clone size: few; CDR3 DNA: TGCGCCAGCAGCCCAGAAGGGATCCGCATTTCAGATACGCAGTATTTT; CDR3 protein: CASSPEGIRISDTQYF
V gene: TRBV6-2/TRBV6-3; J gene: TRBJ2-1; CDR3 length: 11; D gene: NA; clone size: few; CDR3 DNA: TGTGCCAGCAGTGCTCTAGCGGAGCAGTTCTTC; CDR3 protein: CASSALAEQFF
V gene: TRBV14; J gene: TRBJ2-1; CDR3 length: 15; D gene: TRBD2; clone size: NA; CDR3 DNA: TGTGCCAGCGCTATTATAGCGGGGAGCTACAATGAGCAGTTCTTC; CDR3 protein: CASAIIAGSYNEQFF
V gene: TRBV7-8; J gene: TRBJ2-1; CDR3 length: 17; D gene: TRBD2; clone size: NA; CDR3 DNA: TGTGCCAGCACCACCCCTCCCCGACTAGCGCCCTACAATGAGCAGTTCTTC; CDR3 protein: CASTTPPRLAPYNEQFF
V gene: TRBV7-9; J gene: TRBJ2-4; CDR3 length: 17; D gene: NA; clone size: few; CDR3 DNA: TGTGCCAGCAGCCCCAGCACGAGATCCATGATCAAAAACATTCAGTACTTC; CDR3 protein: CASSPSTRSMIKNIQYF
V gene: TRBV11-2; J gene: TRBJ2-5; CDR3 length: 15; D gene: NA; clone size: NA; CDR3 DNA: TGTGCCAGCAGCCGCCTTGAGAGGGGGTTGGAGACCCAGTACTTC; CDR3 protein: CASSRLERGLETQYF
V gene: TRBV20-1; J gene: TRBJ1-1; CDR3 length: 13; D gene: NA; clone size: NA; CDR3 DNA: TGCAGTGCTAGAGCAGAGGTTGGAGCTGAAGCTTTCTTT; CDR3 protein: CSARAEVGAEAFF
V gene: TRBV29-1; J gene: TRBJ2-1; CDR3 length: 16; D gene: TRBD2; clone size: NA; CDR3 DNA: TGCAGCGTTGAGGGTAGCGGGGGGTTAACCTACAATGAGCAGTTCTTC; CDR3 protein: CSVEGSGGLTYNEQFF
V gene: TRBV28; J gene: TRBJ2-1; CDR3 length: 15; D gene: TRBD1; clone size: NA; CDR3 DNA: TGTGCCAGCAGGCCTCGGGACAGGCACTACAATGAGCAGTTCTTC; CDR3 protein: CASRPRDRHYNEQFF
V gene: TRBV2; J gene: TRBJ2-1; CDR3 length: 14; D gene: TRBD1; clone size: NA; CDR3 DNA: TGTGCCAGCAGCGGACAGGGAAGGAATGATGAGCAGTTCTTC; CDR3 protein: CASSGQGRNDEQFF
V gene: TRBV20-1; J gene: TRBJ1-4; CDR3 length: 15; D gene: NA; clone size: NA; CDR3 DNA: TGCAGTGCTAGAGACTCGGGACGGATAGTCGAAAAACTGTTTTTT; CDR3 protein: CSARDSGRIVEKLFF
V gene: TRBV27; J gene: TRBJ2-5; CDR3 length: 13; D gene: TRBD1; clone size: once; CDR3 DNA: TGTGCCAGCAGTCCCTCCAGGGGGCGACAACAGTACTTC; CDR3 protein: CASSPSRGRQQYF
V gene: TRBV5-1; J gene: TRBJ1-1; CDR3 length: 15; D gene: TRBD1; clone size: NA; CDR3 DNA: TGCGCCAGCAGCCGCGGACAGGGTGGTAACACTGAAGCTTTCTTT; CDR3 protein: CASSRGQGGNTEAFF
V gene: TRBV7-3; J gene: TRBJ2-1; CDR3 length: 15; D gene: TRBD2; clone size: NA; CDR3 DNA: TGCGCCAGCTCCGTACTAGCGGGGTACTACAATGAGCAGTTCTTC; CDR3 protein: CASSVLAGYYNEQFF
V gene: TRBV5-1; J gene: TRBJ2-1; CDR3 length: 15; D gene: NA; clone size: NA; CDR3 DNA: TGCGCCGGCAGCTTTGAAGGGGGGGCCGGTTCTGAGCAGTTCTTC; CDR3 protein: CAGSFEGGAGSEQFF
V gene: TRBV7-8; J gene: TRBJ2-1; CDR3 length: 14; D gene: TRBD2; clone size: NA; CDR3 DNA: TGTGCCAGCAGCTCTCTGGGACTACAAGAGACCCAGTTCTTC; CDR3 protein: CASSSLGLQETQFF
V gene: TRBV12-5; J gene: TRBJ2-4; CDR3 length: 16; D gene: NA; clone size: few; CDR3 DNA: TGTGCTAGTGGTTCCACCTGGGACATAGCCAAAAACATTCAGTACTTC; CDR3 protein: CASGSTWDIAKNIQYF
V gene: TRBV12-3/TRBV12-4; J gene: TRBJ2-1; CDR3 length: 16; D gene: NA; clone size: NA; CDR3 DNA: TGTGCCAGCAGCTCCGACGGGGAAGTGTTGGACGATGAGCAGTTCTTC; CDR3 protein: CASSSDGEVLDDEQFF
V gene: TRBV10-1; J gene: TRBJ2-1; CDR3 length: 15; D gene: NA; clone size: few; CDR3 DNA: TGCGCCAGCAGTGAGGGAGGGCCCGATTACAATGAGCAGTTCTTC; CDR3 protein: CASSEGGPDYNEQFF
V gene: TRBV9; J gene: TRBJ1-2; CDR3 length: 14; D gene: NA; clone size: NA; CDR3 DNA: TGTGCCAGCAGCGTAGGGGCAGGGAGCTATGGCTACACCTTC; CDR3 protein: CASSVGAGSYGYTF
V gene: TRBV12-3/TRBV12-4; J gene: TRBJ1-5; CDR3 length: 14; D gene: NA; clone size: NA; CDR3 DNA: TGTGCCAGCAGTTTTCTCAAGATGAATCAGCCCCAGCATTTT; CDR3 protein: CASSFLKMNQPQHF